A selection of T cell receptor beta chains follows, all from one sample in a study of follicular helper T cells after annual influenza vaccination. Method: immunoSEQ multiplex PCR; TCRdb's copy keeps in-frame clones and lacks some. The sample holds 9,500 to 15,000 clones, approximately 80% seen once. The sample was CXCR5+ CD38- circulating T follicular helper cells from blood, taken on the day of influenza vaccination. The receptors derive from an adult who received the influenza vaccine. Each CDR3 is given with its conserved first and last residue. A D gene is named only where the DNA matches it firmly. A row's size may be missing; if present it is once, few, many or a size class.

- | TRBJ1-4 | TRBV30 | - | TGTGCCTGGAGTGAGGACAGCACTAATGAAAAACTGTTTTTT | CAWSEDSTNEKLFF
- | TRBJ2-3 | TRBV7-9 | once | TGTGCCAGCAGCTTAGGGGACCCAGATACGCAGTATTTT | CASSLGDPDTQYF
TRBD1 | TRBJ1-6 | TRBV10-2 | - | TGCGCCAGCACCAGGGGGGGAGAGGATTCACCCCTCCACTTT | CASTRGGEDSPLHF
- | TRBJ2-2 | TRBV29-1 | - | TGCAGCGTTGAAACTGAATGGACAGGAGGGACCGGGGAGCTGTTTTTT | CSVETEWTGGTGELFF
- | TRBJ1-2 | TRBV6-5 | - | TGTGCCAGCAGTTACAACCCCGACGGGGGCAATAGTCTCACCTTC | CASSYNPDGGNSLTF
- | TRBJ1-5 | TRBV7-2 | - | TGTGCCAGCAGCTCCCACGCCACTTCGGGGCAGCCCCAGCATTTT | CASSSHATSGQPQHF
- | TRBJ1-1 | TRBV19 | - | TGTGCCAGTAGTCTACCACTGGACACTGAAGCTTTCTTT | CASSLPLDTEAFF
TRBD1 | TRBJ1-2 | TRBV7-2 | - | TGTGCCAGCAGGGGAGGGACAGGACCATTGGATGGCTACACCTTC | CASRGGTGPLDGYTF
TRBD1 | TRBJ2-3 | TRBV28 | once | TGTGCCAGCAGGGCAGGGGGCGGGGCCCCAGATACGCAGTATTTT | CASRAGGGAPDTQYF
TRBD1 | TRBJ1-1 | TRBV30 | - | TGTGCCTGGAGCCCGGCGGGACAGGGTTCATTTAGGGCTTTCTTT | CAWSPAGQGSFRAFF
TRBD1 | TRBJ2-6 | TRBV5-1 | - | TGCGCCAGCAGCTGGACAGGGTCTGGGGCCAACGTCCTGACTTTC | CASSWTGSGANVLTF
- | TRBJ1-4 | TRBV28 | - | TGTGCCAGCAGCAGGGTGGGGACTAATGAAAAACTGTTTTTT | CASSRVGTNEKLFF
- | TRBJ2-7 | TRBV2 | - | TGTGCCACCCAGGGACCCGGGGGCGAGCAGTACTTC | CATQGPGGEQYF
- | TRBJ1-4 | TRBV5-1 | - | TGCGCCAGCAGCCCAGAAGGCAGGGACGAAAAACTGTTTTTT | CASSPEGRDEKLFF
- | TRBJ1-5 | TRBV5-1 | - | TGCGCCAGCAGCTGGGGGGGGACCAATCAGCCCCAGCATTTT | CASSWGGTNQPQHF
TRBD1 | TRBJ2-7 | TRBV10-3 | - | TGTGCCATCAGTCACCTCGGGACAGGGGGCGCTTACAGTGCCTACGAGCAGTACTTC | CAISHLGTGGAYSAYEQYF
- | TRBJ2-7 | TRBV4-3 | - | TGCGCCAGCAGCCAAGACATCCCAGCGACAGTCAGAGCTAGCGAGCAGTACTTC | CASSQDIPATVRASEQYF
- | TRBJ2-5 | TRBV5-1 | - | TGCGCCAGCAGAGGGGGGGCCGGATTTGAGACCCAGTACTTC | CASRGGAGFETQYF
TRBD1 | TRBJ1-5 | TRBV7-9 | - | TGTGCCAGCAGCACAGGGGGGATTAATCAGCCCCAGCATTTT | CASSTGGINQPQHF
- | TRBJ2-1 | TRBV19 | - | TGTGCCAGTAGGCCGACGGGTCAGCACAATGAGCAGTTCTTC | CASRPTGQHNEQFF
- | TRBJ2-2 | TRBV5-1 | few | TGCGCCAGCAGCTCTCGGACAGACACCGGGGAGCTGTTTTTT | CASSSRTDTGELFF
- | TRBJ2-6 | TRBV18 | - | TGTGCCAGCTCACAACAGGGCTCTGGGGCCAACGTCCTGACTTTC | CASSQQGSGANVLTF
TRBD2 | TRBJ2-7 | TRBV30 | - | TGTGCCTGGAAAAAGGTAGCGGGGGACTACGAGCAGTACTTC | CAWKKVAGDYEQYF
- | TRBJ1-4 | TRBV9 | few | TGTGCCAGCAGCGCGGCTGACAGGTTAATTGAAAAACTGTTTTTT | CASSAADRLIEKLFF
TRBD1 | TRBJ2-2 | TRBV9 | - | TGTGCCAGCAGCGTCGTGACAGGGGATACCACCGGGGAGCTGTTTTTT | CASSVVTGDTTGELFF
- | TRBJ1-1 | TRBV14 | - | TGTGCCAGCAGCCCCCTGAATAGGGACGCTGAAGCTTTCTTT | CASSPLNRDAEAFF
- | TRBJ2-5 | TRBV29-1 | - | TGCAGCGTTGAAGTAACGGGGCCAGAGACCCAGTACTTC | CSVEVTGPETQYF
- | TRBJ1-5 | TRBV5-5 | few | TGTGCCAGCAGCGGTCACGCTAGCAATCAGCCCCAGCATTTT | CASSGHASNQPQHF
TRBD2 | TRBJ2-1 | TRBV7-8 | - | TGTGCCAGCAGCCGCGGGGGGGGTAGCGTCTATGAGCAGTTCTTC | CASSRGGGSVYEQFF
TRBD1 | TRBJ1-6 | TRBV5-1 | few | TGCGCCAGCAGCTCGGCACCTGGGACAGCTAATTCACCCCTCCACTTT | CASSSAPGTANSPLHF
- | TRBJ2-2 | TRBV11-3 | - | TGTGCCAGCAGCTTAAGTGGAAGAACCGGGGAGCTGTTTTTT | CASSLSGRTGELFF
- | TRBJ2-7 | TRBV7-9 | - | TGTGCCAGCAGCTTAGCGCGGGCAGGGAGCGAGCAGTACTTC | CASSLARAGSEQYF
TRBD1 | TRBJ2-2 | TRBV7-6 | - | TGTGCCAGCAGCTTAGCCGACAGGGAAGCCGGGGAGCTGTTTTTT | CASSLADREAGELFF
- | TRBJ2-5 | TRBV5-1 | - | TGCGCCAGCAACTCTCCGGGGCAAGAGACCCAGTACTTC | CASNSPGQETQYF
TRBD1 | TRBJ1-5 | TRBV19 | - | TGTGCCAGTAGTATAGAGGACAGGGGGCTCAATCAGCCCCAGCATTTT | CASSIEDRGLNQPQHF
- | TRBJ1-5 | TRBV6-8 | - | TGTGCCAGCAGGACCACCAGGGGTAGCAATCAGCCCCAGCATTTT | CASRTTRGSNQPQHF
- | TRBJ1-5 | TRBV18 | - | TGTGCCAGCTCACTTCAACGGGAGGAGCCCCAGCATTTT | CASSLQREEPQHF
TRBD1 | TRBJ1-1 | TRBV7-2 | - | TGTGCCAGCAGCGGGGACAGAAACACTGAAGCTTTCTTT | CASSGDRNTEAFF
- | TRBJ2-6 | TRBV7-6 | - | TGTGCCAGCAGCCCTATCGGTCGGGGGTCAGGTGGGGCCAACGTCCTGACTTTC | CASSPIGRGSGGANVLTF
TRBD2 | TRBJ2-2 | TRBV2 | - | TGTGCCAGCAGTGAACAGGGACTAGGAGGCGGGGAGCTGTTTTTT | CASSEQGLGGGELFF
- | TRBJ1-1 | TRBV6-6 | - | TGTGCCGCGGGGGCCGGGAGCACTGAAGCTTTCTTT | CAAGAGSTEAFF
TRBD1 | TRBJ1-4 | TRBV6-5 | - | TGTGCCAGCAGTTACGGTGACAGGGGCGGAAAACTGTTTTTT | CASSYGDRGGKLFF
TRBD1 | TRBJ2-7 | TRBV10-1 | once | TGCGCCAGCAGCACCGGGACAGGCTTCTACGAGCAGTACTTC | CASSTGTGFYEQYF
- | TRBJ2-3 | TRBV7-9 | once | TGTGCCAGCAGTTTACAGGGTAATACGCAGTATTTT | CASSLQGNTQYF
- | TRBJ1-4 | TRBV15 | - | TGTGCCACCAGCAGAGACCAGAATGAAAAACTGTTTTTT | CATSRDQNEKLFF
TRBD1 | TRBJ2-3 | TRBV9 | - | TGTGCCAGCAGCCGCGACAGGGGCGGCACAGATACGCAGTATTTT | CASSRDRGGTDTQYF
- | TRBJ1-2 | TRBV10-3 | - | TGTGCCATCAGTGGCGGTTCTGATGGCTACACCTTC | CAISGGSDGYTF
- | TRBJ2-5 | TRBV30 | - | TGTGCCTGGAGTGTAGGGCTGAAGGTGGAGACCCAGTACTTC | CAWSVGLKVETQYF
TRBD1 | TRBJ2-5 | TRBV5-1 | - | TGCGCCAGCAGCACCGGGACAGGGGGCCAGACCCAGTACTTC | CASSTGTGGQTQYF
- | TRBJ1-4 | TRBV18 | - | TGTGCCAGCTCACCACCGGAGGGGTATGAAAAACTGTTTTTT | CASSPPEGYEKLFF